This T cell receptor beta chain was sequenced for a study of CXCR3-negative and CXCR3-positive naive CD8 T cells. Findings and limits, study-wide: Whereas both naive subsets had comparably high diversity, memory CD8+ cells had much lower diversity. Naive subsets did not differ in surface CD5, and the authors estimated TCR strength using properties of the TRB CDR3. TRB CDR3s of CXCR3-positive naive cells were more hydrophobic than those of CXCR3-negative naive cells.

For this clonotype: The antigen is unknown.

The length of the CDR3 is 17 residues. CDR1 is DFQATT, CDR2 SNEGSKA, per germline (reference sequence). UMI-labeled 5' RACE yielded the TRB cDNA libraries. For each CDR3 protein, TCRdb gives one entry from its re-call of the 5' RACE reads, without DNA. This specimen shows roughly 110,000 distinct CDR3 sequences; the ten leading clones hold approximately 0.37%. V is TRBV20-1 and J is TRBJ2-7; as DNA is missing, the TRBD2 call by TCRdb cannot be tested. Sequencing was performed on naive CXCR3+ CD8+ T cells from blood. Sample subset: CD45RO-CCR7+CD27+CD95- naive CD8+ T cells expressing CXCR3 (TNR3+). This clonotype was sampled from a human donor in good health. Some clones in this sample may be carry-over from other donors' samples. CDR3 sequence: CSARAGSGRIFSYEQYF.